This is a list of T cell receptor beta chains from one sample in a study of identical twins. One entry per CDR3 protein results from TCRdb running MiXCR on the 5' RACE reads. Of roughly 750,000 distinct CDR3 sequences detected, around 21% appear once; the ten largest clones hold 4% to 5.5%. This same sample was also taken into another study, of T cells expressing NK-cell markers.

The specimen was PBMCs. The receptors come from a woman aged 18-30 years in good health. Each CDR3 is given with its conserved first and last residue. Each record gives: clone size, J gene, D gene, V gene, CDR3 DNA, CDR3 protein. The D gene is left open where the match is weak. Size tells how often a clone was seen (once, few, many) or the class of an expanded clone, and some rows leave it out.

abundance: .
j_gene: TRBJ2-1
d_gene: TRBD2
v_gene: TRBV6-2/TRBV6-3
CDR3nt: TGTGCCAGCAGTTACTCGGGACTAGCAAATGGGAATGAGCAGTTCTTC
CDR3aa: CASSYSGLANGNEQFF

abundance: many
j_gene: TRBJ2-7
d_gene: TRBD1
v_gene: TRBV20-1
CDR3nt: TGCAGTGCTAGGGACAGGGTCTCCTACGAGCAGTACTTC
CDR3aa: CSARDRVSYEQYF

abundance: .
j_gene: TRBJ2-7
d_gene: .
v_gene: TRBV3-1
CDR3nt: TGTGCCAGCAGCCAAGTCCCGCTAGCAGAGTACGAGCAGTACTTC
CDR3aa: CASSQVPLAEYEQYF

abundance: .
j_gene: TRBJ2-3
d_gene: .
v_gene: TRBV2
CDR3nt: TGTGCCAGCAGCCAACTAGGTGCAGATACGCAGTATTTT
CDR3aa: CASSQLGADTQYF

abundance: few
j_gene: TRBJ2-1
d_gene: .
v_gene: TRBV12-3/TRBV12-4
CDR3nt: TGTGCCAGCAGTACCGTAGCGGACTCCTACAATGAGCAGTTCTTC
CDR3aa: CASSTVADSYNEQFF

abundance: few
j_gene: TRBJ1-1
d_gene: .
v_gene: TRBV29-1
CDR3nt: TGCAGCGTACCAGGGTTACGGGACACTGAAGCTTTCTTT
CDR3aa: CSVPGLRDTEAFF

abundance: many
j_gene: TRBJ2-7
d_gene: .
v_gene: TRBV6-5
CDR3nt: TGTGCCAGCAGTTACACAGGGAGCGGCCACGAGCAGTACTTC
CDR3aa: CASSYTGSGHEQYF

abundance: .
j_gene: TRBJ2-2
d_gene: .
v_gene: TRBV19
CDR3nt: TGTGCCAGTAAATCCAACCATGGTGCGGACACCGGGGAGCTGTTTTTT
CDR3aa: CASKSNHGADTGELFF

abundance: .
j_gene: TRBJ2-5
d_gene: .
v_gene: TRBV12-3/TRBV12-4
CDR3nt: TGTGCCAGCAGTAAATCCGGGACTGGCCCAAAAGAGACCCAGTACTTC
CDR3aa: CASSKSGTGPKETQYF

abundance: .
j_gene: TRBJ2-3
d_gene: .
v_gene: TRBV20-1
CDR3nt: TGCAGTGCTAGGGAGGGGAGGATGGATACGCAGTATTTT
CDR3aa: CSAREGRMDTQYF

abundance: many
j_gene: TRBJ1-5
d_gene: .
v_gene: TRBV20-1
CDR3nt: TGCAGTGCTAGTGCCCCCAATCAGCCCCAGCATTTT
CDR3aa: CSASAPNQPQHF

abundance: few
j_gene: TRBJ2-1
d_gene: .
v_gene: TRBV5-6
CDR3nt: TGTGCCAGCAGCGAGCTAGCCCCGTCCTACAATGAGCAGTTCTTC
CDR3aa: CASSELAPSYNEQFF

abundance: many
j_gene: TRBJ1-5
d_gene: .
v_gene: TRBV12-3/TRBV12-4
CDR3nt: TGTGCCAGCACCAATGGGGGCGCCAATCAGCCCCAGCATTTT
CDR3aa: CASTNGGANQPQHF

abundance: .
j_gene: TRBJ1-1
d_gene: .
v_gene: TRBV27
CDR3nt: TGTGCCAGCAGACCCCGCCCGGGGACCACTGAAGCTTTCTTT
CDR3aa: CASRPRPGTTEAFF

abundance: few
j_gene: TRBJ2-1
d_gene: .
v_gene: TRBV5-6
CDR3nt: TGTGCCAGCAGCTTTGGGGCGAACAATGAGCAGTTCTTC
CDR3aa: CASSFGANNEQFF

abundance: few
j_gene: TRBJ2-7
d_gene: .
v_gene: TRBV7-2
CDR3nt: TGTGCCAGCAGCACGGGGGTGGACCCCTACGAGCAGTACTTC
CDR3aa: CASSTGVDPYEQYF

abundance: few
j_gene: TRBJ2-7
d_gene: .
v_gene: TRBV5-1
CDR3nt: TGCGCCAGCAGCTTGGGTTTAGCGGATGTCAACGAGCAGTACTTC
CDR3aa: CASSLGLADVNEQYF

abundance: many
j_gene: TRBJ1-2
d_gene: .
v_gene: TRBV20-1
CDR3nt: TGCAGTGCTACTCCGCCCTCTTGGCACACCTTC
CDR3aa: CSATPPSWHTF

abundance: .
j_gene: TRBJ2-4
d_gene: .
v_gene: TRBV29-1
CDR3nt: TGCAGCGTTGAAGCGCCCGGGACTGCGCGAAACATTCAGTACTTC
CDR3aa: CSVEAPGTARNIQYF

abundance: few
j_gene: TRBJ2-5
d_gene: .
v_gene: TRBV20-1
CDR3nt: TGCAGTGCTAGAGATCTTCAAAAGGCTTCAGAGACCCAGTACTTC
CDR3aa: CSARDLQKASETQYF

abundance: few
j_gene: TRBJ2-7
d_gene: TRBD1
v_gene: TRBV6-1
CDR3nt: TGTGCCAGCAGATCGTCAGGGGGATCCGACGAGCAGTACTTC
CDR3aa: CASRSSGGSDEQYF

abundance: few
j_gene: TRBJ2-1
d_gene: TRBD2
v_gene: TRBV3-1
CDR3nt: TGTGCCAGCTCCAAGGAGGTAGCGGGGGGGCCTGGTAGTGAGCAGTTCTTC
CDR3aa: CASSKEVAGGPGSEQFF

abundance: few
j_gene: TRBJ2-5
d_gene: .
v_gene: TRBV28
CDR3nt: TGTGCCAGCAGTTCCATGCGGGGCGGACTAACTCAAGAGACCCAGTACTTC
CDR3aa: CASSSMRGGLTQETQYF

abundance: few
j_gene: TRBJ1-5
d_gene: .
v_gene: TRBV10-3
CDR3nt: TGTGCCATCAGTGCAGGGTTTGGCAATCAGCCCCAGCATTTT
CDR3aa: CAISAGFGNQPQHF

abundance: many
j_gene: TRBJ2-1
d_gene: .
v_gene: TRBV9
CDR3nt: TGTGCCAGCAGCCCTCACCTTTGGCCAAACAATGAGCAGTTCTTC
CDR3aa: CASSPHLWPNNEQFF

abundance: .
j_gene: TRBJ2-5
d_gene: .
v_gene: TRBV27
CDR3nt: TGTGCCAGCGGATTTACAGGGAGTGAGGTGATGGGGACCCAGTACTTC
CDR3aa: CASGFTGSEVMGTQYF

abundance: many
j_gene: TRBJ2-7
d_gene: .
v_gene: TRBV5-1
CDR3nt: TGTGCTAGCAGCTTAGATAGGGCATACGAGCAGTACTTC
CDR3aa: CASSLDRAYEQYF

abundance: many
j_gene: TRBJ2-7
d_gene: TRBD1
v_gene: TRBV12-3/TRBV12-4
CDR3nt: TGTGCCAGCAGCTACACAGGGGGCGAGCAGTACTTC
CDR3aa: CASSYTGGEQYF

abundance: .
j_gene: TRBJ2-1
d_gene: .
v_gene: TRBV6-1
CDR3nt: TGTGCCAGCAGAGTTACCTTGGGGTCCTACAATGAGCAGTTCTTC
CDR3aa: CASRVTLGSYNEQFF

abundance: .
j_gene: TRBJ2-5
d_gene: .
v_gene: TRBV20-1
CDR3nt: TGCAGTGCTAAGAGGGGCCAAGAGACCCAGTACTTC
CDR3aa: CSAKRGQETQYF

abundance: .
j_gene: TRBJ1-2
d_gene: .
v_gene: TRBV20-1
CDR3nt: TGCAGTGCTAGTGTGGGCGGGGGGAGCTACACCTTC
CDR3aa: CSASVGGGSYTF

abundance: once
j_gene: TRBJ2-7
d_gene: .
v_gene: TRBV6-5
CDR3nt: TGTGCCAGCAGTTACCTCCCGGACAGCCCTTCCTACGAGCAGTACTTC
CDR3aa: CASSYLPDSPSYEQYF

abundance: .
j_gene: TRBJ2-7
d_gene: TRBD1
v_gene: TRBV12-5
CDR3nt: TGTGCTAGTGGTTTGGGACAGGGCTACGAGCAGTACTTC
CDR3aa: CASGLGQGYEQYF

abundance: .
j_gene: TRBJ2-5
d_gene: .
v_gene: TRBV15
CDR3nt: TGTGCCACCAGCACGAGAAGGGGCGGGGCGACCCAGTACTTC
CDR3aa: CATSTRRGGATQYF

abundance: many
j_gene: TRBJ1-2
d_gene: TRBD1
v_gene: TRBV6-1
CDR3nt: TGTGCCAGCAGTCAGACAGGGCTCTATGGCTACACCTTC
CDR3aa: CASSQTGLYGYTF

abundance: .
j_gene: TRBJ2-7
d_gene: .
v_gene: TRBV10-3
CDR3nt: TGTGCCATCAGTGAGTGGGGAGGTCGGTACGAGCAGTACTTC
CDR3aa: CAISEWGGRYEQYF

abundance: .
j_gene: TRBJ2-7
d_gene: .
v_gene: TRBV20-1
CDR3nt: TGCAGTGTAACGGGACTCCGCTCCTACGAGCAGTACTTC
CDR3aa: CSVTGLRSYEQYF

abundance: .
j_gene: TRBJ2-3
d_gene: TRBD2
v_gene: TRBV10-1
CDR3nt: TGCGCCAGCAGTGAGAAGAGACTAGCGCTAGGAGGCCGCACAGATACGCAGTATTTT
CDR3aa: CASSEKRLALGGRTDTQYF

abundance: few
j_gene: TRBJ1-2
d_gene: .
v_gene: TRBV6-1
CDR3nt: TGTGCCAGCAGCTGGGGGGGGACCCCTTATGGCTACACCTTC
CDR3aa: CASSWGGTPYGYTF

abundance: .
j_gene: TRBJ2-3
d_gene: .
v_gene: TRBV6-5
CDR3nt: TGTGCCAGCAGTTTGAGGGAGCCCACAGATACGCAGTATTTT
CDR3aa: CASSLREPTDTQYF

abundance: few
j_gene: TRBJ2-1
d_gene: .
v_gene: TRBV6-5
CDR3nt: TGTGCCAGCAGTTACCGGAGGGGCGGGTACAATGAGCAGTTCTTC
CDR3aa: CASSYRRGGYNEQFF

abundance: many
j_gene: TRBJ2-7
d_gene: .
v_gene: TRBV6-4
CDR3nt: TGTGCCAGCAGGGGCCCTCGGGGCGAGCAGTACTTC
CDR3aa: CASRGPRGEQYF

abundance: few
j_gene: TRBJ1-1
d_gene: .
v_gene: TRBV7-9
CDR3nt: TGTGCCAGCACCCTAGGGGGGTGGACTGAAGCTTTCTTT
CDR3aa: CASTLGGWTEAFF

abundance: .
j_gene: TRBJ2-7
d_gene: .
v_gene: TRBV4-2
CDR3nt: TGTGCCAGCAGCCAAGGGTGGGGCGGGGACTCCTACGAGCAGTACTTC
CDR3aa: CASSQGWGGDSYEQYF

abundance: .
j_gene: TRBJ2-7
d_gene: TRBD2
v_gene: TRBV6-2/TRBV6-3
CDR3nt: TGTGCCAGCAGTTACCGGCGGGAGCACGACGAGCAGTACTTC
CDR3aa: CASSYRREHDEQYF

abundance: .
j_gene: TRBJ2-1
d_gene: .
v_gene: TRBV11-2
CDR3nt: TGTGCCAGCAGCTTCAGGACTCCCGTATACAATGAGCAGTTCTTC
CDR3aa: CASSFRTPVYNEQFF